The 27 T cell receptor beta chains given below trace back to one sample, sequenced in a study of tumor and adjacent non-tumor tissue in lung cancer (dated by TCRdb to the late 2010s). Bulk unsorted tissue served as the source for RNA extraction, and RNA quality was assessed using a NanoDrop ND-1000 and an Agilent 2100. The normal lung samples consisted of distant non-tumor tissue collected more than 3 cm from the tumor edge. The library was built by means of multiplex PCR. Sequencing instrument: Illumina HiSeq 2500. TCRbeta libraries were constructed through three rounds of nested PCR with primers (Table S4) according to protocols modified from ARM-PCR. Through fastp at Q25 and MiXCR, TCRdb rebuilt clones from the public reads, retaining in-frame beta chains. One record per CDR3 amino acid sequence lists the most common genes and DNA. The sample has 90,000 to 100,000 distinct CDR3 sequences on record, 80% of them singletons. Roughly 29% of the sample is taken by the ten largest.

Sequences were obtained from distant non-tumor lung tissue. These receptors all stem from a man in his 60s with small cell lung cancer.

To note about this clonotype: The junction and the germline gene differ at one end; a read error may be behind it. The chain uses TRBV4-2 and TRBJ2-1; perhaps TRBD2 as D (6 bases). Germline CDR1 and CDR2: LGHNA and YNFKEQ. The CDR3 length is 19 residues. The CDR3 DNA reads TGTGCCAGCAGCCAAGAAAGCTACCTGGGTGTGCGGGGCCTAAATGAGAAGTTATTC. Translating it yields CASSQESYLGVRGLNEKLF.

This chain connects TRBV10-1 to TRBJ2-7; a weak D match, TRBD2 (6 bases). The CDR3 spans 14 residues. Germline V lookup: CDR1 WNHNN, CDR2 SYGVQD (reference sequence). For the CDR3, the DNA is TGCGCCAGTAGTGGAGGAGGGAGCCCTAACGAGGAGTACGTC. Protein: CASSGGGSPNEEYV.

This clonotype occurred once. Mismatch with germline at one junction end may stem from a read error. The chain joins TRBV6-5 to TRBJ2-1; D gene unclear. This CDR3 has 13 residues. Germline lookup yields CDR1 MNHEY and CDR2 SVGAGI. CDR3 in DNA: TGTGCCACCTCCCCATGGCCCTATAATGAGCAGTTCTTC. Residues: CATSPWPYNEQFF.

A remark on this clonotype: The missing conserved phenylalanine or tryptophan at the end of this CDR3 makes a read error likely. J is TRBJ2-3 and V is TRBV5-5, with 7 positions matching TRBD2. Germline CDR1 reads SGHKS; CDR2 reads YYEKEE (reference sequence). Trimming removed 0 bases from V and 3 bases from J; junction bases left unmatched: 4. The CDR3 covers 15 residues. Here the CDR3 DNA reads TGTGCCAGCAGCTTGGCATGGGAGGGGACAGATACGCAGTATGTT. This encodes CASSLAWEGTDTQYV.

Points on this clonotype: Its ends do not fully match the called genes, so a read error is possible. The chain joins TRBV5-4 to TRBJ2-3; the D is unclear. Germline V CDR1 and CDR2: SGHNT, YYREEE (reference sequence). There are 12 residues in the CDR3. CDR3 amino acids: CAGSSWGDTQYF. In DNA, the CDR3 is TGTGCCGGCAGCTCGTGGGGAGATACGCAGTATTTT.

This clonotype came up once. This CDR3 is missing its conserved last phenylalanine or tryptophan, likely due to a read error. The chain joins TRBV29-1 to TRBJ2-3; the match to TRBD2 covers 9 bases. There are 13 residues in the CDR3. The germline V gene has CDR1 SQVTM and CDR2 ANQGSEA. After removal of 6 bases from V and 11 bases from J, the junction contained 12 bases not matched to a gene. This CDR3 reads CSVVPSGVNMQYV. The CDR3 coding sequence is TGCAGCGTCGTCCCTAGCGGGGTAAATATGCAGTATGTT.

Remarks on this clonotype: Relative to the germline gene, one junction end is altered; a read error may explain this. CDR3 coding DNA: TGTGCCAGCAGTACACCACATAGTGAGAGCGCTACGCAGTTTTTT. Protein sequence: CASSTPHSESATQFF. This chain connects TRBV6-2 or TRBV6-3 to TRBJ2-3; D unresolved. Germline V gene lookup returns CDR1 MNHEY and CDR2 SVGEGT. The CDR3 totals 15 residues.

A remark on this clonotype: A much larger clone differs from this one at a single base, so this may be a read error. The gene calls are TRBV20-1 and TRBJ2-5; D unclear. Germline assignment: CDR1 DFQATT and CDR2 SNEGSKA (reference sequence). The CDR3 spans 15 residues. V lost 2 bases, J lost 13 bases, and 26 bases lay in between. The DNA for the CDR3 is TGCAGTGCTAGACCCTTTACTGGAGATGGTTTGTCCCGGTACTTC. Translation gives CSARPFTGDGLSRYF.

As for this clonotype: This may be a read error, as it is one base from a much larger clone. The chain has TRBV29-1 and TRBJ2-3; 9 bases match TRBD1. The CDR3 has 15 residues. V trimming: 1 base; J trimming: 5 bases; junction bases outside the gene matches: 7. Per germline, CDR1 SQVTM and CDR2 ANQGSEA. CDR3 protein: CSVEVRDRVGDTQYF. The CDR3 bases are TGCAGCGTTGAAGTCCGGGACAGGGTAGGAGATACGCAGTATTTT.

V is TRBV11-2 and J is TRBJ2-3, with D maybe TRBD2 (5 bases). The CDR3 contains 14 residues. CDR1 and CDR2 (germline): SGHAT, FQNNGV. Trimming removed 10 bases at V and 4 bases at J, with 18 bases between. The CDR3 sequence: CANTLMGEADTQYF. In nucleotides, the CDR3 is TGTGCCAACACCTTAATGGGAGAGGCAGATACGCAGTATTTT.

The count of this clonotype is one. This chain links TRBV6-1 with TRBJ2-7, with D perhaps matching TRBD2 (5 bases). The CDR3 covers 16 residues. Germline values: CDR1 MNHNS, CDR2 SASEGT. The CDR3 spells CATSGRDTGPHYEQYV. The CDR3 nucleotides read TGTGCCACCAGTGGGAGAGACACCGGGCCCCATTACGAGCAGTACGTC.

This clonotype was seen just once. The germline gene is not matched at one end of the junction; a read error may be the cause. The chain couples TRBV4-2 to TRBJ2-1, with D maybe TRBD2 (5 bases). The CDR3 covers 15 residues. Germline CDR1 LGHNA, CDR2 YNFKEQ. Here the CDR3 DNA reads TGTGCCAGCGGCCAAGAGGGCCTAGTTTATAATGAGCAGTTCTTC. It translates to CASGQEGLVYNEQFF.

A remark on this clonotype: The junction and the germline gene differ at one end; a read error may be behind it. J is TRBJ2-1 and V is TRBV5-6, with TRBD2 matching 7 bases. The CDR3 is made up of 15 amino acids. The germline V gene encodes CDR1 SGHDT and CDR2 YYEEEE. The CDR3 is CASTFSAGVRNGQFF. As DNA, the CDR3 is TGTGCCAGCACCTTCTCTGCGGGAGTTAGGAATGGGCAGTTCTTC.

The V call is TRBV29-1, the J call TRBJ2-5; D gene ambiguous. V dropped 0 bases and J dropped 7 bases, with 9 bases sitting between them. This CDR3 comprises 12 residues. Germline V gene sequence: CDR1 SQVTM, CDR2 ANQGSEA. CDR3 amino acids: CSVEERRGTQYF. CDR3 nucleotides: TGCAGCGTTGAAGAGCGCCGAGGGACCCAGTACTTC.

A remark on this clonotype: A much larger clone lies one base from this, so it may be a read error. The chain carries TRBV2 and TRBJ2-3; no reliable D call. The V gene's germline CDR1 is SNHLY and CDR2 FYNNEI. The ends were cut back, 4 bases at V and 0 bases at J, with 8 bases in the middle. This CDR3 contains 14 residues. The DNA for the CDR3 is TGTGCCAGCAGTGGTCGCCATAGCACAGATACGCAGTATTTT. Amino acid sequence: CASSGRHSTDTQYF. Based on the CDR3 plus reference TRBV2 and TRBJ2-3, the full variable domain is EPEVTQTPSHQVTQMGQEVILRCVPISNHLYFYWYRQILGQKVEFLVSFYNNEISEKSEIFDDQFSVERPDGSNFTLKIRSTKLEDSAMYFCASSGRHSTDTQYFGPGTRLTVL.

The chain combines TRBV6-5 with TRBJ2-1; TRBD2 matches at 11 bases. Germline V gives CDR1 MNHEY, CDR2 SVGAGI. This CDR3 comprises 17 residues. With V trimmed by 5 bases and J by 10 bases, 16 bases remained unmatched. DNA of the CDR3: TGTGCCAGCAGTCTCTCGATCTGGGGACTAGCGGAGAACGAGCAGTTCTTC. Protein product: CASSLSIWGLAENEQFF.

The chain has TRBV20-1 and TRBJ2-3; 10 bases map to TRBD2. The V segment lost 5 bases and the J segment 9 bases; nucleotides outside the gene matches: 5. The CDR3 contains 12 residues. Germline CDR1 and CDR2: DFQATT and SNEGSKA (reference sequence). CDR3 nucleotides: TGCAGTGCTTGGCTAGCGGGAGACACGCAGTATTTT. Translated: CSAWLAGDTQYF.

There are a few counts of this clonotype. The conserved phenylalanine or tryptophan is not found at the CDR3 terminus, so this likely reflects a read error. V usage is TRBV11-2 and J usage is TRBJ2-1, with D unclear. The germline CDR1 and CDR2 sequences are SGHAT and FQNNGV. V was shortened by 5 bases and J by 7 bases, with 15 bases between the two germline ends. This CDR3 has 14 residues. CDR3: CASSLEAGVNEQFI. The CDR3 DNA follows: TGTGCCAGCAGCCTGGAAGCAGGAGTGAATGAGCAGTTCATC.

On this clonotype: Its ends do not fully match the called genes, so a read error is possible. The rearrangement links TRBV28 to TRBJ2-1; possibly TRBD2 for D (7 bases). From germline, CDR1 is MDHEN and CDR2 SYDVKM. This CDR3 region has 14 residues. CDR3 coding DNA: TGTGCCAGCAGTTTAGGGGGGGCTTACGATGAACAGTTCTTC. This encodes CASSLGGAYDEQFF.

On this clonotype itself: The junction differs from germline at one of its ends, possibly a read error. This chain links TRBV12-3 or TRBV12-4 with TRBJ2-3; TRBD1 matches 8 bases. CDR3 length equals 12 residues. CDR3: CASSQDRDMQYF. CDR3 DNA: TGTGCCAGCAGTCAGGACAGGGATATGCAGTATTTT.

In this sample, this clonotype turned up a few times. It may be a read error: a sequence one base away is much more abundant. The CDR3 is CVSTFYGSGELFF. Written as DNA, the CDR3 is TGTGTCAGCACCTTTTATGGGAGCGGGGAGCTGTTTTTT. This rearrangement joins TRBV6-2 or TRBV6-3 to TRBJ2-2, with D possibly matching TRBD2 (5 bases). Germline assignment: CDR1 MNHEY and CDR2 SVGEGT. The CDR3 has 13 amino acids.

The chain combines TRBV20-1 with TRBJ1-2; D call uncertain. V lost 7 bases and J lost 5, with 20 bases in between. CDR1 and CDR2 (germline): DFQATT, SNEGSKA (reference sequence). The CDR3 contains 14 residues. The CDR3, as DNA: TGCAGTGTACCTAGGAAGGAGAGAGAGTATGGCTACACCTTC. Encoded protein: CSVPRKEREYGYTF.

This rearrangement joins TRBV5-5 to TRBJ2-1; D gene uncertain. This CDR3 has 17 residues. Germline assignment: CDR1 SGHKS and CDR2 YYEKEE (reference sequence). V was trimmed by 4 bases and J by 5 bases, leaving 22 bases between them. DNA for the CDR3: TGTGCCAGCAGCCTCCGGACGACTTCTCTCTCGAACAATGAGCAGTTCTTC. It yields the protein CASSLRTTSLSNNEQFF.

Worth noting for this clonotype: A read error is possible here, since a much larger clone lies one base away. The V gene is TRBV20-1, the J gene TRBJ1-1, with D perhaps matching TRBD1 (6 bases). Looked up from germline, CDR1 is DFQATT and CDR2 is SNEGSKA (reference sequence). The CDR3 loop spans 14 amino acids. The CDR3 DNA reads as TGCAGTGTTAGAGGAGGAGGGGGGCACACTGAAGCTTTCTTT. Translated, it gives CSVRGGGGHTEAFF.

As to this clonotype: The conserved phenylalanine or tryptophan is not found at the CDR3 terminus, so this likely reflects a read error. The gene calls are TRBV11-2 and TRBJ2-1, with D tentatively TRBD2 (5 bases). Germline CDR1 is SGHAT and CDR2 is FQNNGV. The CDR3 sequence is 15 residues long. The CDR3 here is CASRSWGANGNEQFL. The CDR3 DNA follows: TGTGCCAGCAGATCCTGGGGAGCTAACGGCAATGAACAGTTCCTC.

A word on this clonotype: Likely a read error: the CDR3 ends without its conserved phenylalanine or tryptophan. The rearrangement uses TRBV29-1 and TRBJ2-3; no firm D call. CDR1 and CDR2 (germline): SQVTM, ANQGSEA. CDR3 length: 14 amino acids. Here the CDR3 reads CIVERQFVADTQYL. CDR3 DNA sequence: TGCATCGTTGAACGGCAATTCGTCGCAGATACGCAGTATTTA.

As regards this clonotype: Mismatch with germline at one junction end may stem from a read error. The chain has TRBV28 and TRBJ2-3; weak D call: TRBD2 (6 bases). Germline V gene sequence: CDR1 MDHEN, CDR2 SYDVKM. This CDR3 has 13 residues. The CDR3 sequence: CASSFGGEDTQYF. The DNA for the CDR3 is TGTGCCAGTAGTTTTGGAGGGGAGGATACGCAGTATTTT.